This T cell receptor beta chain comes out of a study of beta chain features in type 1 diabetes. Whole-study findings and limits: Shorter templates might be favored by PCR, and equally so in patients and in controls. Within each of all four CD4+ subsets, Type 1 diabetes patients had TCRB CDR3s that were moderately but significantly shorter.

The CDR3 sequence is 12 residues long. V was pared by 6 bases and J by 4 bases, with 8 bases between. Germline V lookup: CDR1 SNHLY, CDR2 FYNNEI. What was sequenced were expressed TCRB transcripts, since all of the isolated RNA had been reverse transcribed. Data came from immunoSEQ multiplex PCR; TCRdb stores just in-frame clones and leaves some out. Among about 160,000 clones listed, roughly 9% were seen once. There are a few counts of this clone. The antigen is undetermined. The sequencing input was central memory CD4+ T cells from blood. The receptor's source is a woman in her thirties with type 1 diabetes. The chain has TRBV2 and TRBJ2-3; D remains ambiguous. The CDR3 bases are TGTGCCAGCAGACCCGTAGCAGATACGCAGTATTTT. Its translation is CASRPVADTQYF.